A single sample gave rise to the 18 T cell receptor beta chains below, sequenced in a study of graft-versus-host responses after intestinal transplantation. Sequencing used immunoSEQ multiplex PCR; TCRdb keeps in-frame clones, though not all of them. The sample contains fewer than 150,000 clones, just over 90% of which appear only once. These receptors are not linked to any known antigen. The source was unstimulated CD4+ T cells sorted from spleen or lymph node cells, collected before intestinal transplant. Receptors originate from a human donor who received an intestinal transplant.

The chain combines TRBV6-5 with TRBJ2-5; D is possibly TRBD1 (5 bases). Germline V CDR1 and CDR2: MNHEY, SVGAGI. This CDR3 contains 13 residues. Deletions cut 8 bases from V and 2 bases from J, with 12 bases between. The CDR3 coding sequence is TGTGCCAGCCGCGACAGTCCACAAGAGACCCAGTACTTC. Its protein is CASRDSPQETQYF.

V is TRBV18 and J is TRBJ1-2; maybe TRBD1 (5 bases). The CDR3 contains 12 residues. Trimming stripped 3 bases from V and 8 bases from J, with 10 bases between. In germline, CDR1 is KGHSH, CDR2 LQKENI. The CDR3 coding sequence is TGTGCCAGCTCACCGTACAGGTCAGGCTACACCTTC. Residues: CASSPYRSGYTF.

This chain links TRBV9 with TRBJ1-1, with 10 nucleotides matching TRBD1. Germline CDR1 SGDLS, CDR2 YYNGEE. The CDR3 contains 16 residues. V shed 3 bases, J shed 8 bases, and the junction held 13 bases outside the gene matches. The CDR3 nucleotides read TGTGCCAGCAGCGCCGACAGGGGGCCGTCCTCCATGGAAGCTTTCTTT. Amino acid sequence: CASSADRGPSSMEAFF.

This chain joins TRBV12-5 and TRBJ2-1; D unclear. Trimming stripped 6 bases from V and 5 bases from J, with 20 bases between. The CDR3 has 16 residues. CDR1 and CDR2 (germline): LGHNT, FRNRAP. In DNA form, the CDR3 reads TGTGCTAGTGGGACTTGGATGGGGTCGTTGGACAATGAGCAGTTCTTC. It is translated as CASGTWMGSLDNEQFF.

The genes are TRBV5-6 and TRBJ2-5; perhaps D is TRBD1 or TRBD2 (5 bases each). With the DNA end fitting TRBJ2-7 better, the J assignment may be wrong. Germline CDR1 and CDR2: SGHDT and YYEEEE. This CDR3 region has 14 residues. The CDR3 loop reads CASSWGWVASEQYF. CDR3 sequence (DNA): TGTGCCAGCAGCTGGGGGTGGGTGGCTTCCGAGCAGTACTTC.

The chain carries TRBV2 and TRBJ1-6; 9 nucleotides align to TRBD1. Per germline, CDR1 SNHLY and CDR2 FYNNEI. V lost 10 bases to trimming and J lost 4 bases; unmatched junction nucleotides: 5. This CDR3 spans 14 amino acids. The CDR3 region is CANGGTGYNSPLHF. DNA of the CDR3: TGTGCCAACGGGGGGACAGGGTATAATTCACCCCTCCACTTT.

Only a few counts were recorded for this clone. V is TRBV10-3 and J is TRBJ1-2; maybe TRBD1 (5 bases). Trimming pared 0 bases from V and 1 base from J, leaving 6 bases between. Germline CDR1 reads ENHRY; CDR2 reads SYGVKD. The CDR3 consists of 14 residues. The CDR3 bases are TGTGCCATCAGTGAGTCGGGGGGTAACTATGGCTACACCTTC. Translating it yields CAISESGGNYGYTF.

The chain is built from TRBV5-4 and TRBJ2-7; D might be TRBD2 (6 bases). The V and J ends lost 4 bases and 2 bases respectively, with 16 bases between them. This CDR3 has 15 residues. Germline V gene lookup returns CDR1 SGHNT and CDR2 YYREEE (reference sequence). DNA of the CDR3: TGTGCCAGCAGCAATCGAAGGGACTTCCCCTACGAGCAGTACTTC. Its translation is CASSNRRDFPYEQYF.

This clone came up once. V usage is TRBV30 and J usage is TRBJ2-5, with D unresolved. CDR1 and CDR2 from the germline V gene are GTSNPN and SVGIG (reference sequence). CDR3 size: 13 residues. The V and J ends lost 2 bases and 5 bases respectively, with 12 bases between them. CDR3 residues: CAWSPPHRETQYF. CDR3 nucleotides: TGTGCCTGGAGTCCACCCCACCGTGAGACCCAGTACTTC. Drawing the rest from reference TRBV30 and TRBJ2-5, the complete variable domain is SQTIHQWPATLVQPVGSPLSLECTVEGTSNPNLYWYRQAAGRGLQLLFYSVGIGQISSEVPQNLSASRPQDRQFILSSKKLLLSDSGFYLCAWSPPHRETQYFGPGTRLLVL.

The CDR3 sequence: CASKAHRGGAFF. CDR3 DNA sequence: TGTGCCAGTAAAGCCCACAGGGGTGGGGCTTTCTTT. The chain joins TRBV19 to TRBJ1-1, with TRBD1 matching over 7 bases. CDR1 and CDR2 (germline): LNHDA, SQIVND (reference sequence). J gave up 11 bases and V 7 bases, and 10 bases lay outside the gene matches. The CDR3 has 12 residues.

The chain joins TRBV19 to TRBJ1-2, with 8 nucleotides matching TRBD1. V dropped 7 bases and J dropped 2; count of bases not matched to a gene: 6. Per germline, CDR1 LNHDA and CDR2 SQIVND (reference sequence). CDR3 length: 14 residues. Here the CDR3 reads CASIAGGRNYGYTF. CDR3 DNA: TGTGCCAGTATCGCAGGGGGCAGGAACTATGGCTACACCTTC.

In its sample, this clone was seen once. Germline is not matched at one junction end, which may reflect a read error. The chain recombines TRBV2 with TRBJ2-3; D is possibly TRBD2 (6 bases). The length of the CDR3 is 12 residues. Germline lookup yields CDR1 SNHLY and CDR2 FYNNEI. The CDR3 DNA reads as TGTGCCAGCAGTGAACTCCGGGGCAGGGAGGAATTT. The encoded protein is CASSELRGREEF. The full variable domain, in which reference TRBV2 and TRBJ2-3 provide the parts outside the CDR3, is EPEVTQTPSHQVTQMGQEVILRCVPISNHLYFYWYRQILGQKVEFLVSFYNNEISEKSEIFDDQFSVERPDGSNFTLKIRSTKLEDSAMYFCASSELRGREEFGPGTRLTVL.

CDR3 nucleotide sequence: TGTGCCAGTAGTATAGTGGGGGGCGCAGTCACTGAAGCTTTCTTT. This codes for CASSIVGGAVTEAFF. The rearrangement joins TRBV19 to TRBJ1-1, with TRBD1 as a possible D gene (6 bases). Trimming pared 1 base from V and 4 bases from J, leaving 13 bases between. The CDR3 totals 15 residues. Per germline, CDR1 LNHDA and CDR2 SQIVND (reference sequence).

This clone has just a few counts. The rearrangement uses TRBV19 and TRBJ2-5, with 8 bases aligning to TRBD2. The V and J ends lost 5 bases and 5 bases, in that order; junction bases with no gene match: 7. CDR3 length: 14 residues. Germline CDR1 and CDR2: LNHDA and SQIVND (reference sequence). The CDR3 region has the DNA TGTGCCAGTAGTTTCGCGGGGGGTACGGAGACCCAGTACTTC. It is translated as CASSFAGGTETQYF.

The rearrangement joins TRBV6-5 to TRBJ2-7, with D unclear. Germline V CDR1 and CDR2: MNHEY, SVGAGI. The length of the CDR3 is 16 residues. With 2 bases removed from V and 1 base from J, the gap between germline ends came to 15 bases. In DNA form, the CDR3 reads TGTGCCAGCAGTTACACGAGAGACACTCTATCCTACGAGCAGTACTTC. Amino acid sequence: CASSYTRDTLSYEQYF.

V and J are TRBV11-3 and TRBJ1-1, with D tentatively TRBD1 (6 bases). The CDR3 covers 15 residues. Trimming shortened V by 1 base and J by 4 bases, and 13 bases separated the two germline ends. The V gene's germline CDR1 is SGHNT and CDR2 YENEEA. CDR3 DNA sequence: TGTGCCAGCAGCTTAGTAACAGGGACGGGCACTGAAGCTTTCTTT. It specifies CASSLVTGTGTEAFF.

This chain connects TRBV7-3 to TRBJ1-1; TRBD1 matches at 8 bases. J gave up 4 bases and V 4 bases, and 5 bases lay outside the gene matches. The CDR3 spans 14 residues. Germline V gene lookup returns CDR1 SGHTA and CDR2 FQGTGA. The CDR3 DNA sequence: TGTGCCAGCAGCTCACAGGGGGTTGGCACTGAAGCTTTCTTT. It translates to CASSSQGVGTEAFF.

The rearrangement links TRBV7-8 to TRBJ1-6; no definite D call. V was pared by 5 bases and J by 5 bases, with 16 bases between. The CDR3 is 16 amino acids. Per the germline V gene, CDR1 is SGHVS and CDR2 is FQNEAQ. In DNA form, the CDR3 reads TGTGCCAGCAGCCGAATCCCGGAGGGAAATAATTCACCCCTCCACTTT. Encoded protein: CASSRIPEGNNSPLHF.